The rows below give T cell receptor beta chains drawn from one sample of a study of Ad26.COV2.S vaccination and SARS-CoV-2 variants. Some clones are missing from TCRdb's copy, which holds only in-frame ones; the method was immunoSEQ multiplex PCR. The sample carries approximately 300,000 clones, around 85% recorded once. The sequences come from peripheral blood, collected in a trial of Ad26.COV2.S vaccine versus placebo. Receptors originate from a person aged 18 to 65 who received the Ad26.COV2.S COVID-19 vaccine or a placebo. Each CDR3 is given with its conserved first and last residue. Each record gives: clone size, V gene, CDR3 protein. Only part of the rows carry a size: once, few, many, or a class if the clone is expanded.

NA TRBV11-2 CASSPSRGPYSYNEQFF
NA TRBV7-6 CASSLKADYNEQFF
few TRBV3-1/TRBV3-2 CASSPDRGAPLHF
NA TRBV7-9 CASSLAIVNGYTF
NA TRBV5-1 CASSPDINTEAFF
once TRBV6-5 CASKMTSNQPQHF
NA TRBV29-1 CSVYRGADTQYF
once TRBV6-5 CASSYSYQGYYGYTF
NA TRBV3-1/TRBV3-2 CASSQGHTGELFF
NA TRBV7-9 CASSPGQVGQYF
NA TRBV5-4 CASSPRASNNEQFF
NA TRBV19 CASSYRVSYEQYF
NA TRBV4-2 CASSPSSRTYNEQFF
NA TRBV29-1 CSGSGTGTYGYTF
NA TRBV27 CASSTRTSGGIPYQETQYF
once TRBV9 CASSMGGSPRLELFF
few TRBV11-3 CASSLANMPGELFF
NA TRBV28 CASFSPGGSLSNQPQHF
once TRBV18 CASSPRQDEQFF
NA TRBV27 CASSNAMNTEAFF
once TRBV5-6 CASSLEGSRGSNEKLFF
once TRBV15 CATSRTGGLSNQPQHF
NA TRBV14 CASSQVSGGPYEQYF
NA TRBV6-6 CASSYSGADGEKLFF
NA TRBV30 CAWSGTSPETQYF
NA TRBV7-9 CASSPGTGEGSPLHF
NA TRBV7-3 CASSLTSAGLNEAFF
NA TRBV28 CASSTSGFTNEKLFF
few TRBV7-2 CASSLGGGTNEKLFF
NA TRBV11-2 CASSLVGGWGINNEQFF
NA TRBV27 CASRSSGARSNQPQHF
NA TRBV7-2 CASSPLAGGVTGELFF
NA TRBV7-3 CASSPDRAGGYTF
NA TRBV7-9 CASRRDRGQETQYF
NA TRBV12-3/TRBV12-4 CASSLRGIHEQYF
NA TRBV3-1/TRBV3-2 CASSQQQGTYGYTF
few TRBV18 CASSPRDRPYEQYF
NA TRBV7-8 CASSSAWIAGGTYEQYF
NA TRBV11-2 CASSSGNWDPTDTQYF
NA TRBV10-3 CATNIGTSSGNTIYF
NA TRBV6-5 CASSRETNEKLFF
once TRBV18 CASSLEGAGGPSYEQYF
NA TRBV2 CASSLNQGNTGELFF
NA TRBV7-8 CASSLVRHASGNTIYF
few TRBV6-1 CASSERREAGYTF
NA TRBV19 CASSISSSPLHF
NA TRBV19 CASSIVAQLYNEQFF
NA TRBV28 CASSPTEDRGHGYTF
NA TRBV3-1/TRBV3-2 CASSQALNTEAFF
many TRBV28 CASSNSNLGRYYNEQFF
NA TRBV25-1 CASSDEGRREKLFF
NA TRBV7-8 CASSFQGEATEAFF
few TRBV24-1 CATSQQGTGELFF
NA TRBV18 CASSPDPYEQYF
NA TRBV19 CASSIGGKTDYGYTF